This T cell receptor beta chain was identified during a study of PD-1 blockade in classical Hodgkin lymphoma (TCRdb year 2020). Notes on the research overall: Nivolumab dosing was 3 mg/kg intravenously every 2 weeks, continuing until either disease progression or unacceptable toxicity. The study used TCR beta sequencing and CyTOF to define a peripheral blood immune signature of response to PD-1 blockade in classical Hodgkin lymphoma. What the work shows at the level of the full study, not this receptor alone: Baseline TCR diversity was reported as lower in newly diagnosed patients than in healthy donors, and lower still in relapsed/refractory patients. A significant rise by C4D1 was seen in CD4+ but not CD8+ TCR diversity (p=0.0027 vs p=0.16), with the rise being most apparent in complete responders (p=0.02). The study was limited to a single clinical trial cohort, and causes of repertoire differences, possibly disease activity or prior therapy, remained undefined. Diversity was lower in patients who began nivolumab less than 1 year after ASCT, so these patients were left out of later analyses to avoid confounding by immune reconstitution. Among trial patients, those achieving complete response had baseline diversity similar to that of newly diagnosed patients, while diversity was significantly lower in partial responders and progressors.

The Qiagen DNeasy kit was used to extract genomic DNA both from unsorted PBMCs and from the negatively selected CD4+ and CD8+ fractions. Amplification of TCR beta CDR3 regions was done by immunoSEQ multiplex PCR with primers that anneal to V and J segments. A synthetic immune receptor repertoire was used to minimize amplification bias, and any remaining bias was removed computationally after sequencing. The paper's data handling went like this. Repertoire diversity was quantified as the Shannon entropy index using custom Python scripts. Unsorted, CD4+ and CD8+ repertoires were analyzed separately, except for combined analyses in which CD4+ and CD8+ sequences were merged in silico. Clonal expansion was defined as at least a 2-fold frequency increase after treatment relative to C1D1, with a pseudocount of 0.5 for undetected baseline clones. Clones with 0 or 1 copy at C1D1 were classified as singleton clones, and clones with 2 or more copies were classified as non-singleton clones. Clones expanded in unsorted samples were labelled as CD4+, CD8+ or unknown by matching protein sequences in sorted samples from the same patient. Wilcoxon tests on paired samples were used to test diversity changes from C1D1 to C4D1. What TCRdb holds here is the immuneACCESS table cut down to in-frame rearrangements. Part of the clones is not present; checked against another copy, under half of the missing clones reflect an unresolved V gene, and the others are unexplained. That table gives V, J and clone size, and the DNA gave D and trimming. Present in this sample are roughly 32,000 clones, 90% to 95% of which were seen just once. The ten largest clones add up to about 0.31% of the sample.

Read against the paper, the sample's time point label means: cycle 4 day 1 (C4D1), after around six weeks of nivolumab. Relapse after autologous stem cell transplantation had occurred in all trial patients, and cohorts A, B and C were distinguished by prior brentuximab vedotin exposure. Using a Miltenyi CD4+ T cell isolation kit, CD4+ T cells were purified from thawed PBMCs through magnetic negative selection. The trial cohort was composed of about 54 patients with relapsed/refractory classical Hodgkin lymphoma, for whom complete response, partial response or progressive disease was recorded as best overall response. Trial patients were treated with single-agent nivolumab in the multi-cohort phase II CheckMate 205 trial. Best overall response was determined by an independent review committee according to the 2007 International Working Group response criteria. Trial PBMCs were collected immediately before nivolumab initiation (C1D1) and during therapy at cycle 2 day 1 and cycle 4 day 1. Peripheral blood was collected in 8 mL Vacutainer Cell Preparation Tubes, from which PBMCs were isolated by centrifugation and then cryopreserved. Purified CD4+ and CD8+ fractions were prepared only for cases in which an additional PBMC sample was available. Magnetically labelled cells were removed on LS columns in a quadroMACS separator, and the flow-through was retained as the purified fraction.

With regard to this clone: Its antigen has not been determined. No per-base quality is available; no much larger clone lies one base away.

The sequencing here drew on CD4+ T cells from blood, taken before the fourth cycle of nivolumab. This clonotype was obtained from a human donor with classical Hodgkin lymphoma.

The sequenced DNA is TGTGCCAGCGAGGGGGGCAGGGCGACCTCCTACGAGCAGTACTTC. The resulting protein is CASEGGRATSYEQYF. In this chain, TRBV6-1 is recombined with TRBJ2-7; the D call is possibly TRBD1 or TRBD2, each sharing 6 bases. As encoded in the germline V gene, CDR1 is MNHNS while CDR2 is SASEGT. Its CDR3 holds 15 amino acids, cysteine through phenylalanine. Only the CDR3 DNA stays, 45 bases, in frame from base 1. V loses 8 bases of germline sequence and J loses 0 bases, and the interval between the two ends is 17 bases.